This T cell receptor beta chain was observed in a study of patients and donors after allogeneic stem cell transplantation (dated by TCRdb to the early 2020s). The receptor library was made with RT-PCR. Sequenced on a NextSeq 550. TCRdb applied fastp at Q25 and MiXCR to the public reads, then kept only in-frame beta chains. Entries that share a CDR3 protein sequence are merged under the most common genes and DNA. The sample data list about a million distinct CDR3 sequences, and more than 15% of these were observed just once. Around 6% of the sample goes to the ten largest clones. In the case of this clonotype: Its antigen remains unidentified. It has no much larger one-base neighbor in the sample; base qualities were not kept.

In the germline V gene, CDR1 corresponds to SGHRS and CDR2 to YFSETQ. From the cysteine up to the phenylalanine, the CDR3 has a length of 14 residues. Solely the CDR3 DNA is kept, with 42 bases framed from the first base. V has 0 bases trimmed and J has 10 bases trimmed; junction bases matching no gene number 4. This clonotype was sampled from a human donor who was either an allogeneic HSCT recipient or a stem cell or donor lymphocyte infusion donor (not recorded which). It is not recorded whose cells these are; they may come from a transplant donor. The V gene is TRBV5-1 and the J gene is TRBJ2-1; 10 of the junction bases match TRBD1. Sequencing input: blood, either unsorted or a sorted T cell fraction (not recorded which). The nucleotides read TGCGCCAGCAGCTTGGGGACAGGGGGAGGGGAGCAGTTCTTC. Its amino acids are CASSLGTGGGEQFF.